This TCR beta chain originates from a study of blood T cell repertoires in COVID-19. As for the study in general: COVID-19 samples collected from the United States, Italy and Spain covered acute and convalescent phases. The analysed material was cDNA or gDNA that came from T cells, B-cell-depleted T cells, or PBMCs.

In germline, CDR1 is MGHRA, CDR2 YSYEKL. Trimming at V came to 9 bases and at J to 4 bases, leaving 2 bases not matched to a gene. The CDR3 loop spans 11 amino acids. How the authors handled the data: Using reference gene primer amplification, nucleated cell counts were estimated. The data were produced by immunoSEQ multiplex PCR, yet TCRdb's version contains in-frame clones alone and is incomplete. From that table come the V and J calls and clone size; the DNA was used to work out D and trimming. This table has tens of thousands of clones, around nine tenths appearing once. This clone has a handful of counts.

Sequencing was performed on peripheral blood. This TCR derives from a human donor in a cohort sampled during active COVID-19. The donor label of this sample is uncertain. V and J are TRBV4-1 and TRBJ1-1; 7 nucleotides agree with TRBD1. The CDR3 loop is CASYRGTEAFF. DNA for the CDR3: TGCGCCAGTTACAGGGGCACTGAAGCTTTCTTT.